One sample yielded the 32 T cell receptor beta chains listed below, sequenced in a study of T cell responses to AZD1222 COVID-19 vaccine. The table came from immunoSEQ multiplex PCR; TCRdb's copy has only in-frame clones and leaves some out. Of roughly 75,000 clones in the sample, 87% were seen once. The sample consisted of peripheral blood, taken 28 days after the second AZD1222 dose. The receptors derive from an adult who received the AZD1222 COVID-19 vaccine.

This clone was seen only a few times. The CDR3 DNA reads TGTGCCAGCAGCCAAGATACAGGGGCCTATGGCTACACCTTC. Translating gives CASSQDTGAYGYTF. This chain links TRBV14 with TRBJ1-2, with TRBD1 matching 7 bases. The CDR3 covers 14 residues. With V trimmed by 0 bases and J by 4 bases, 2 bases remained unmatched. The V gene's germline CDR1 is SGHDN and CDR2 FVKESK.

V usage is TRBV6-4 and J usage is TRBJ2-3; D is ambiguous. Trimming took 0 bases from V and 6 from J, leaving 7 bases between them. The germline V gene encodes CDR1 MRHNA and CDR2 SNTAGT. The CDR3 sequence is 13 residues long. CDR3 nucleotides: TGTGCCAGCAGTGACTCAGATAGTGATACGCAGTATTTT. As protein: CASSDSDSDTQYF.

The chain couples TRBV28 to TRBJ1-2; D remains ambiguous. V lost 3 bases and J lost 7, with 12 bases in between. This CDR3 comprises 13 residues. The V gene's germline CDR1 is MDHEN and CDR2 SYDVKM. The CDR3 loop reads CASSFWTEGGYTF. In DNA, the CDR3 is TGTGCCAGCAGTTTTTGGACCGAAGGTGGCTACACCTTC.

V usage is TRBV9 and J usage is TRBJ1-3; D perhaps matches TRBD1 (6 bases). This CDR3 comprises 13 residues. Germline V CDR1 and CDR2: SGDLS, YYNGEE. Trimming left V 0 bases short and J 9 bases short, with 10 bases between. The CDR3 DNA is TGTGCCAGCAGCGTAGCTCAAGGGGGCACCATATATTTT. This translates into CASSVAQGGTIYF. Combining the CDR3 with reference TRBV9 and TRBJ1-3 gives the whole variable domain DSGVTQTPKHLITATGQRVTLRCSPRSGDLSVYWYQQSLDQGLQFLIQYYNGEERAKGNILERFSAQQFPDLHSELNLSSLELGDSALYFCASSVAQGGTIYFGEGSWLTVV.

DNA of the CDR3: TGTGCCTGGAGTGGGGGGAGCTCCTACGAGCAGTACTTC. Translation gives CAWSGGSSYEQYF. This sequence joins TRBV30 and TRBJ2-7, with D possibly called TRBD1 or TRBD2 (5 bases each). The V gene lost 1 base and the J gene lost 0 bases, with 7 bases spanning the gap. Germline assignment: CDR1 GTSNPN and CDR2 SVGIG (reference sequence). This CDR3 is 13 amino acids long.

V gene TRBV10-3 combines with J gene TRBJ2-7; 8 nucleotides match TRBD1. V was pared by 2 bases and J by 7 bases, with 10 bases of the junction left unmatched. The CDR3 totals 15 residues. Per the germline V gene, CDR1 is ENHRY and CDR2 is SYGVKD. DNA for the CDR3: TGTGCCATCAGTGAGAGCGCAGGGGGCCTATATGAGCAGTACTTC. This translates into CAISESAGGLYEQYF.

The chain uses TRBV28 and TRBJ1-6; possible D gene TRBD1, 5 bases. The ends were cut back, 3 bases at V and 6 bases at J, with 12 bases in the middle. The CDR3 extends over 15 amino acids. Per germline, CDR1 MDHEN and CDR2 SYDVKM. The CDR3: CASSLRGGGNSPLHF. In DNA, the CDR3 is TGTGCCAGCAGTTTGCGTGGGGGGGGTAATTCACCCCTCCACTTT.

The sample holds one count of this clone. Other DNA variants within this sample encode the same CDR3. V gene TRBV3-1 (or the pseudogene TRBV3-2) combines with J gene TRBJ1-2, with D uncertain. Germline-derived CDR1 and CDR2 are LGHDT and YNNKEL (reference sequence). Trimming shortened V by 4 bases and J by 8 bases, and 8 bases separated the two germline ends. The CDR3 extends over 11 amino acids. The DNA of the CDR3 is TGTGCCAGCAGCCTAGGCGGAGGCTACACCTTC. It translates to CASSLGGGYTF.

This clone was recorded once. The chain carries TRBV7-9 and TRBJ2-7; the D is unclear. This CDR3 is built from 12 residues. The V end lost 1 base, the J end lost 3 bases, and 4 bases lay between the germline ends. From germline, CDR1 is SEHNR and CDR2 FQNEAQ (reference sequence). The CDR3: CASSLVLYEQYF. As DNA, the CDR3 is TGTGCCAGCAGCTTAGTACTCTACGAGCAGTACTTC.

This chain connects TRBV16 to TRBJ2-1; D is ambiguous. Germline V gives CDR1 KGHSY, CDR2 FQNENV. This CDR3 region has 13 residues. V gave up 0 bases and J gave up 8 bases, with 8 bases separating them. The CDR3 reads CASSQSPRYEQFF. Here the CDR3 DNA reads TGTGCCAGCAGCCAATCGCCCAGATATGAGCAGTTCTTC. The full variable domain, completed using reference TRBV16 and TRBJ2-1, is GEEVAQTPKHLVRGEGQKAKLYCAPIKGHSYVFWYQQVLKNEFKFLISFQNENVFDETGMPKERFSAKCLPNSPCSLEIQATKLEDSAVYFCASSQSPRYEQFFGPGTRLTVL.

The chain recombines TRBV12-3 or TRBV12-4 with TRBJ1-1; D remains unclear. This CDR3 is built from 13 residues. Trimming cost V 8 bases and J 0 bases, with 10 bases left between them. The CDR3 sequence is CASSVTVNTEAFF. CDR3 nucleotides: TGTGCCAGCTCTGTGACGGTGAACACTGAAGCTTTCTTT.

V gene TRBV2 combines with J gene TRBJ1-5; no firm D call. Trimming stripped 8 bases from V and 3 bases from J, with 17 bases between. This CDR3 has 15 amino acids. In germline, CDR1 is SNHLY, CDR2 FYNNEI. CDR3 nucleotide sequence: TGTGCCAGCTCCCCTAAGACACAATCCAATCAGCCCCAGCATTTT. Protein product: CASSPKTQSNQPQHF.

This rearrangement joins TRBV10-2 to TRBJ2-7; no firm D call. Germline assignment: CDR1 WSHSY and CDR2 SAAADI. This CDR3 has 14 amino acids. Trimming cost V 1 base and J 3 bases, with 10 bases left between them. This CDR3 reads CASSEWGSSYEQYF. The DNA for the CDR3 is TGCGCCAGCAGTGAGTGGGGATCCAGCTACGAGCAGTACTTC.

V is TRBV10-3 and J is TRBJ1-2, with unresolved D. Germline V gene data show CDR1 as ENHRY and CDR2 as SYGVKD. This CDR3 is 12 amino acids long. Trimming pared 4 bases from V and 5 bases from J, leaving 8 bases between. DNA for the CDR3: TGTGCCATCAGTGGTTCTGGATATGGCTACACCTTC. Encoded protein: CAISGSGYGYTF.

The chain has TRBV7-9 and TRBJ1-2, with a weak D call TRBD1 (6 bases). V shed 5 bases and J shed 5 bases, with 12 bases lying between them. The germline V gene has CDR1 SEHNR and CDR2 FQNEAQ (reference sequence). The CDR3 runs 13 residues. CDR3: CASSQGTSYGYTF. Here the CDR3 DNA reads TGTGCCAGCAGCCAAGGGACATCTTATGGCTACACCTTC.

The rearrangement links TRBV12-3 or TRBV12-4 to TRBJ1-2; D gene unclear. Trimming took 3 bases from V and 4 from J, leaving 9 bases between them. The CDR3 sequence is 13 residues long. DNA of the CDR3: TGTGCCAGCAGTTTTGGGGATGGCTATGGCTACACCTTC. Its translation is CASSFGDGYGYTF.

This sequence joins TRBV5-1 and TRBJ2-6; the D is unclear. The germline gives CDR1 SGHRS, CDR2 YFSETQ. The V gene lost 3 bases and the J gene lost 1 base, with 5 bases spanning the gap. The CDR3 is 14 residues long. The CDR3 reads CASSSDSGANVLTF. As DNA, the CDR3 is TGCGCCAGCAGCTCAGATTCTGGGGCCAACGTCCTGACTTTC.

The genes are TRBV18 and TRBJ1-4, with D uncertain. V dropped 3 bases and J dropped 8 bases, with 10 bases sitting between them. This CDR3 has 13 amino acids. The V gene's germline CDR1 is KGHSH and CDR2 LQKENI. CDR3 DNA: TGTGCCAGCTCACCCGGATTGGGAGAAAAACTGTTTTTT. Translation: CASSPGLGEKLFF.

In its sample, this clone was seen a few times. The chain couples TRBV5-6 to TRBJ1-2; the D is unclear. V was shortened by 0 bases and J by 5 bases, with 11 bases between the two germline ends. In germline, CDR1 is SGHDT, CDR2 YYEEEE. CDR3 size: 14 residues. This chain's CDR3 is CASSLVTGFYGYTF. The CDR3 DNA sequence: TGTGCCAGCAGCTTGGTAACTGGGTTTTATGGCTACACCTTC.

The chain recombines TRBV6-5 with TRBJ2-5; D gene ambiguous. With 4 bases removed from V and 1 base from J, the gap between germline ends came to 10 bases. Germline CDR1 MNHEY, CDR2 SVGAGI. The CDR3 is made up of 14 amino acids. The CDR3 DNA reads TGTGCCAGCAGTTCTCCCGGGTTCCAAGAGACCCAGTACTTC. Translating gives CASSSPGFQETQYF.

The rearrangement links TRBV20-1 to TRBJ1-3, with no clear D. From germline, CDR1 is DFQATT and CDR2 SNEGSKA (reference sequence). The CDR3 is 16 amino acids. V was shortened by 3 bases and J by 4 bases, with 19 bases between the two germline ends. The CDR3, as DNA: TGCAGTGCTAGTAAGCTCCGGGTCCCATTGGGAAACACCATATATTTT. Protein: CSASKLRVPLGNTIYF.

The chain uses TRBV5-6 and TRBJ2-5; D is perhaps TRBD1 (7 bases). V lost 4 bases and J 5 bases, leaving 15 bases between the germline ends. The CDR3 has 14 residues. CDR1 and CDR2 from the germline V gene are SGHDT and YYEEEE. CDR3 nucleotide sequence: TGTGCCAGCAGCCAAGGACCAGGGGGGGAGACCCAGTACTTC. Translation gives CASSQGPGGETQYF.

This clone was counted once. The CDR3: CASSRDSSFSGNTIYF. CDR3 sequence (DNA): TGTGCCAGTAGTAGGGACAGCTCCTTCTCTGGAAACACCATATATTTT. The chain is built from TRBV19 and TRBJ1-3; TRBD1 agrees at 7 bases. The ends lost 4 bases at V and 0 bases at J; junction bases unmatched: 6. Germline values: CDR1 LNHDA, CDR2 SQIVND (reference sequence). The CDR3 consists of 16 residues.

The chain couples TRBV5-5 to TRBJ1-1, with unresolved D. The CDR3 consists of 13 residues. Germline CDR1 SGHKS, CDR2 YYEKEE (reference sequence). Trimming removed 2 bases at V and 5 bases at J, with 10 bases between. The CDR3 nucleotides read TGTGCCAGCAGCTTTCAGTACGGTACTGAAGCTTTCTTT. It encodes CASSFQYGTEAFF.

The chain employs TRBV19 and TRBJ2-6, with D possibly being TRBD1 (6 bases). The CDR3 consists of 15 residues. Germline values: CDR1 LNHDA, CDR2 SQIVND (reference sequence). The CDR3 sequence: CASRGVSSGANVLTF. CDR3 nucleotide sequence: TGTGCTTCCAGGGGCGTGAGCTCTGGGGCCAACGTCCTGACTTTC.

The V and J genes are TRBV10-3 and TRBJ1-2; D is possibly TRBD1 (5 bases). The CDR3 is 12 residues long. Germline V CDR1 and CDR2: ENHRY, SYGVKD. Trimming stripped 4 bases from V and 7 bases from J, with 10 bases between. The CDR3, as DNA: TGTGCCATCAGTGGGGACGATGGTGGCTACACCTTC. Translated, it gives CAISGDDGGYTF.

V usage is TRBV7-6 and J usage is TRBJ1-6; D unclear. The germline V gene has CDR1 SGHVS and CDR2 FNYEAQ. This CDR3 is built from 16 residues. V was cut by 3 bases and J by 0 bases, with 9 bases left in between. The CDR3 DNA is TGTGCCAGCAGCTTTCGGTTTTACTCCTATAATTCACCCCTCCACTTT. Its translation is CASSFRFYSYNSPLHF.

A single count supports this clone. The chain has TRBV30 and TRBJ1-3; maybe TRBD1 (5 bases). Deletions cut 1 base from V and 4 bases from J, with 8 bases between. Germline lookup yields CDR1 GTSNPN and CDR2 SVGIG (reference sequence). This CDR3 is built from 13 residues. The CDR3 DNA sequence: TGTGCCTGGAGTGGCAGGGTGGGAAACACCATATATTTT. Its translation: CAWSGRVGNTIYF.

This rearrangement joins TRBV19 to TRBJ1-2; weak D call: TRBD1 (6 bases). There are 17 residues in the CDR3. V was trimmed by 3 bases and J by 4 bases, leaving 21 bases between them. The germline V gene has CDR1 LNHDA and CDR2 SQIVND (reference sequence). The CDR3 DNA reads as TGTGCCAGTAGTATTACGTTTATGGACAGAACTTCCTATGGCTACACCTTC. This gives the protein CASSITFMDRTSYGYTF.

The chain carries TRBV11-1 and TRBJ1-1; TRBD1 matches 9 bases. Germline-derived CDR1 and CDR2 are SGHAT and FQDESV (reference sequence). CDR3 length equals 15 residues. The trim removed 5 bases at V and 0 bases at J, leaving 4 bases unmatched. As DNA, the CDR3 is TGTGCCAGCAGCAAAGGGACAGGGCTGAACACTGAAGCTTTCTTT. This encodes CASSKGTGLNTEAFF. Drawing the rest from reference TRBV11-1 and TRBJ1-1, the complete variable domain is EAEVAQSPRYKITEKSQAVAFWCDPISGHATLYWYRQILGQGPELLVQFQDESVVDDSQLPKDRFSAERLKGVDSTLKIQPAELGDSAMYLCASSKGTGLNTEAFFGQGTRLTVV.

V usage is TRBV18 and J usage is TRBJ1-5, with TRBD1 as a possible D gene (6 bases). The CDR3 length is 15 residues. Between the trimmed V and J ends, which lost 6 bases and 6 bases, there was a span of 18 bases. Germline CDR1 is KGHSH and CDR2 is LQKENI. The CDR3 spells CASSGGSGGVQPQHF. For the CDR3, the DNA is TGTGCCAGCTCGGGAGGGAGCGGGGGCGTTCAGCCCCAGCATTTT.

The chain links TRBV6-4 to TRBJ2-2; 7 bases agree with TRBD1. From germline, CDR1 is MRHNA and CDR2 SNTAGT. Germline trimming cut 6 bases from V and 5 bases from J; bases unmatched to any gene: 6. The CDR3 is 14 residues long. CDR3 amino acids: CASSAGGLTGELFF. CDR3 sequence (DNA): TGTGCCAGCAGCGCAGGGGGTTTAACCGGGGAGCTGTTTTTT.